This entry features one T cell receptor beta chain sequence. There are a few counts of this clone. Its antigen is currently not known. No qualities accompany the bases; no much larger clone lies one base away. From the cysteine up to the phenylalanine, the CDR3 has a length of 13 residues. Just CDR3 DNA is preserved here, 39 bases in frame from base 1. CDR1 and CDR2 (SGHRS, YFSETQ) derive from the germline V gene. Between the V and J ends, shortened by 0 bases and 8 bases respectively, the junction contains 11 bases. This entry comes from a study of shared clonotypes between healthy human individuals (TCRdb year 2020). Regarding the complete study: The cohort included a few men and two women between 18 and 49 years of age. To estimate repertoire size and how much clonotype sharing occurs between individuals, the study deeply sequenced the blood TCR repertoires of about five healthy adults. Different laboratories and diverse techniques were used to prepare libraries and sequence TCR repertoires, to increase sequencing depth and limit assay-specific biases. Leukapheresis yielded between about 0.8 and 9.5 billion PBMCs per donor.

Using the deep immunoSEQ assay, multiplex PCR amplified TCR CDR3 regions from genomic DNA. For each cell subset, the extracted genomic DNA was distributed evenly across all wells of several immunoSEQ 96-well plates, and each plate served as one replicate. For unsorted PBMC, each replicate PCR was loaded with approximately 300 ng genomic DNA, equivalent to tens of thousands of T cell genomes. Unsorted PBMC genomic DNA was sequenced across ten immunoSEQ deep assay plates. Purified libraries were measured with a Qubit 3.0 fluorometer, size-checked on a Bioanalyzer 2100, and measured again with the KAPA Library Quantification kit. Every immunoSEQ 96-well plate was sequenced on a dedicated single-read 150-cycle Illumina NextSeq 550 flow cell. The published analysis was carried out like this. Because only junctional sequences without quality scores were contained in the immunoSEQ output, filtering matching that applied to full-length reads could not be performed. Sequences were annotated with PyIR, a Python wrapper for IgBLAST v1.9, using IMGT germline references to assign V/J genes and CDR3. Reads were filtered out if the reads had weak V/J assignments (E-value above 1e-6), no CDR3, stop codons, out-of-frame junctions, or ambiguous translated residues. V3J clonotypes were defined as sequences sharing an identical inferred V gene, J gene, and CDR3 amino acid sequence. The percentage overlap between two repertoires was calculated by dividing the number of shared unique clonotypes by the size of the smaller repertoire. Three approaches were used to assess repertoire richness: RTK rarefaction, the Chao1 estimator, and Recon v2.1 estimates of unobserved clonotypes. TCRdb provides this immuneACCESS table in a form limited to in-frame rearrangements. Some clones are lacking; in checked studies, under half of them reflect an unresolved V gene, and why the rest are absent is not known. The V and J calls and clone size are taken from that table; D and trimming were inferred from the DNA. Within this sample are over 400,000 clones, with 70% to 80% of them counted one time only. The top ten clonotypes cover around 13% of the sample.

The donors were healthy, HIV-negative adults with no recently reported acute infections or vaccinations. Every donor was a Caucasian adult residing in Nashville, Tennessee, USA. For unsorted samples, 90 million or so PBMCs were counted, and genomic DNA was extracted using the QIAamp DNA Blood Mini kit. After blood collection by leukapheresis, PBMCs were isolated using Ficoll-Histopaque density gradient centrifugation and then cryopreserved in the vapor phase of liquid nitrogen. Points the paper makes about the study in general: Sampling was limited to blood, and TCR repertoires in tissue likely differ from TCR repertoires in blood. Because the study included only a small number of donors, the genetic and exposure-history diversity represented was limited. Based on pairwise subsampling, the degree of clonotype sharing among donors was expected to be affected by sequencing depth.

The sequenced sample consisted of PBMCs. Rearrangement joined TRBV5-1 to TRBJ1-2; the D gene is perhaps TRBD1, on 5 matching bases. This TCR was sampled from a woman aged 40 to 50 in good health. Some clones in this sample may be carry-over from other donors' samples. This receptor has the CDR3 CASSLVREDGYTF. In nucleotide form, the sequence is TGCGCCAGCAGCTTGGTCAGGGAAGACGGCTACACCTTC. The full variable domain, with segments outside the CDR3 supplied by the reference TRBV5-1 and TRBJ1-2 proteins, appears as KAGVTQTPRYLIKTRGQQVTLSCSPISGHRSVSWYQQTPGQGLQFLFEYFSETQRNKGNFPGRFSGRQFSNSRSEMNVSTLELGDSALYLCASSLVREDGYTFGSGTRLTVV.